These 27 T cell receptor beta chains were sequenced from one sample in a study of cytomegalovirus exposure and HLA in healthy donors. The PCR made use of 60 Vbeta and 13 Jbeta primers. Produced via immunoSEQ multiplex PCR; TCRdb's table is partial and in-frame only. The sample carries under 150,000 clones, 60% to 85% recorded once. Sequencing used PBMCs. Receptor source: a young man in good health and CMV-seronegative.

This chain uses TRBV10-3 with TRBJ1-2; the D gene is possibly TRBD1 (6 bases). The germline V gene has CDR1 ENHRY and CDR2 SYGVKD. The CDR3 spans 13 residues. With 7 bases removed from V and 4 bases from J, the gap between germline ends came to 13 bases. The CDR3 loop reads CAINGQRVYGYTF. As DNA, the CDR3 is TGTGCCATCAACGGACAGAGGGTCTATGGCTACACCTTC.

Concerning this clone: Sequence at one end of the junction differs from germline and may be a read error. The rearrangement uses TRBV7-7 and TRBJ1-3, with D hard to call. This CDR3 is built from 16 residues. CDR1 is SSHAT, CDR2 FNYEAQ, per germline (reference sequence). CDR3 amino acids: CASRDEGFFSGNTIYF. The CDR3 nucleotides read TGTGCTAGCAGAGACGAGGGCTTCTTCTCTGGAAACACCATATATTTT.

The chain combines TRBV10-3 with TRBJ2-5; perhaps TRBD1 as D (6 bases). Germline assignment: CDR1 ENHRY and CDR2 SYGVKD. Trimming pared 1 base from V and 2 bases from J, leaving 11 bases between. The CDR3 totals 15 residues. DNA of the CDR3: TGTGCCATCAGTGAGTGGGGGCAGAATCAAGAGACCCAGTACTTC. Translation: CAISEWGQNQETQYF.

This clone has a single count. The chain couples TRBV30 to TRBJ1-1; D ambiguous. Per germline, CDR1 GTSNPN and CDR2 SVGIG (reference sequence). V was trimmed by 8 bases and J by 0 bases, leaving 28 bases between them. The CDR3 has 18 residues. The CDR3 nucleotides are TGTGCCCCCACGGACTCGGGCCTATTCGGGCGGGTGAACACTGAAGCTTTCTTT. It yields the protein CAPTDSGLFGRVNTEAFF.

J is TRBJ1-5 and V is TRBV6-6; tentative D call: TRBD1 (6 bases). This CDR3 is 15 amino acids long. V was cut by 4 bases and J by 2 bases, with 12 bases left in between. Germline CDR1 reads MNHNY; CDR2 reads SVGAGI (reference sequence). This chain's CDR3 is CASSSDRLGNQPQHF. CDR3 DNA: TGTGCCAGCAGTTCTGACAGGTTGGGCAATCAGCCCCAGCATTTT.

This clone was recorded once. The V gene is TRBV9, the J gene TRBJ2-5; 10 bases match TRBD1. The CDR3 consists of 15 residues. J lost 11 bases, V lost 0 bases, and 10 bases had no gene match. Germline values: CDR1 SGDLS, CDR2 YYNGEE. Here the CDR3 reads CASSVGSGQGGEQYF. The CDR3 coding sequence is TGTGCCAGCAGCGTAGGGTCTGGACAGGGGGGTGAGCAGTACTTC.

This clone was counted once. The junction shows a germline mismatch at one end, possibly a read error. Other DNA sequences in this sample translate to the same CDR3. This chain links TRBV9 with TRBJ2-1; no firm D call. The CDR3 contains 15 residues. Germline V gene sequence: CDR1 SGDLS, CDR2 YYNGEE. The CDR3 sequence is CASSVQIFSNNEQFF. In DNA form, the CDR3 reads TGTGCCAGCAGCGTTCAGATATTCTCCAACAATGAGCAGTTCTTC.

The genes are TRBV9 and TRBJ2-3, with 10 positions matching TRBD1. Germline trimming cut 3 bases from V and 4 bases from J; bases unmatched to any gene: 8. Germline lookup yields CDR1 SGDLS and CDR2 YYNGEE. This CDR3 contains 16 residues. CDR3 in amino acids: CASSAGDRGPADTQYF. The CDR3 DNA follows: TGTGCCAGCAGCGCGGGAGACAGGGGGCCTGCAGATACGCAGTATTTT.

In DNA, the CDR3 is TGTGCCAGCAGTTACTCACAGGGGTCCTACGAGCAGTACTTC. This gives the protein CASSYSQGSYEQYF. The chain links TRBV6-6 to TRBJ2-7, with TRBD1 matching over 7 bases. V trimming: 0 bases; J trimming: 1 base; junction bases outside the gene matches: 0. From germline, CDR1 is MNHNY and CDR2 SVGAGI (reference sequence). This CDR3 has 14 amino acids.

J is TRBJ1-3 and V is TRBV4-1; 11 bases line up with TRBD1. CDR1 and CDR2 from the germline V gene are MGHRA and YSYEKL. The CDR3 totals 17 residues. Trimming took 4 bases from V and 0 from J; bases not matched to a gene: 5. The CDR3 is CASSRRGTGGSGNTIYF. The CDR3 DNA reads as TGCGCCAGCAGCCGGAGAGGGACAGGGGGCTCTGGAAACACCATATATTTT.

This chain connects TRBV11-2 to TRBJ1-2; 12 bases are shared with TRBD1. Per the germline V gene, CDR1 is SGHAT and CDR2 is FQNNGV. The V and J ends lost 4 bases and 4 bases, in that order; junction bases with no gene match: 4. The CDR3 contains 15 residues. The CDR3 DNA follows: TGTGCCAGCAGCTCGGGACAGGGGGCCAGCTATGGCTACACCTTC. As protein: CASSSGQGASYGYTF. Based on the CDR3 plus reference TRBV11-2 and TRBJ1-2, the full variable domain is EAGVAQSPRYKIIEKRQSVAFWCNPISGHATLYWYQQILGQGPKLLIQFQNNGVVDDSQLPKDRFSAERLKGVDSTLKIQPAKLEDSAVYLCASSSGQGASYGYTFGSGTRLTVV.

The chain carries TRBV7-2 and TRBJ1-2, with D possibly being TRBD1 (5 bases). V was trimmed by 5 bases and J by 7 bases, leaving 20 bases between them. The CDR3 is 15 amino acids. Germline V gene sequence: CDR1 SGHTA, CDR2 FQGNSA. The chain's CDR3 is CASSGRSGGFFGYTF. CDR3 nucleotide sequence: TGTGCCAGCAGCGGTCGTTCGGGGGGATTTTTTGGCTACACCTTC.

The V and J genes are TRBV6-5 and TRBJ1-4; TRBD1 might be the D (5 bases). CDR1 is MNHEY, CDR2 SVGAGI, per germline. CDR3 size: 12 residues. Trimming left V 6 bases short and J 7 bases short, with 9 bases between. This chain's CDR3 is CASRGPGEKLFF. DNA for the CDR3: TGTGCCAGCAGGGGGCCTGGTGAAAAACTGTTTTTT.

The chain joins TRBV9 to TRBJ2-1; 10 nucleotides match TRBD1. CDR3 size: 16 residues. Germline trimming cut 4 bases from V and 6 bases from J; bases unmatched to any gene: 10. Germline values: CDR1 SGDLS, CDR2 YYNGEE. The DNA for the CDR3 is TGTGCCAGCAGCCTAGCCGACAGGGGGCACAGCAATGAGCAGTTCTTC. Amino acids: CASSLADRGHSNEQFF.

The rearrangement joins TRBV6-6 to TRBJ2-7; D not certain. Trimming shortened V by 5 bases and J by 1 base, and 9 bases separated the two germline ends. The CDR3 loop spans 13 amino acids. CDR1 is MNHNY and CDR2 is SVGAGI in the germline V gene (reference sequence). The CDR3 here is CASSRGISYEQYF. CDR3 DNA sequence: TGTGCCAGCAGTAGAGGAATTTCCTACGAGCAGTACTTC.

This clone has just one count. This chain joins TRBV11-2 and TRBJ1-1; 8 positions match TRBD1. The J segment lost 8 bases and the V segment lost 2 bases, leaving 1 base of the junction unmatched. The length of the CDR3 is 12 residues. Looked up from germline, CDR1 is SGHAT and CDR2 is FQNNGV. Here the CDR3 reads CASSLSGGEAFF. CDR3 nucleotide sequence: TGTGCCAGCAGCTTATCAGGGGGCGAAGCTTTCTTT.

CDR3 in DNA: TGTGCCAGTAAGCATCCGGGGATTTATGGCTACACCTTC. It codes for CASKHPGIYGYTF. The chain employs TRBV19 and TRBJ1-2; no clear D gene. Trimming cost V 7 bases and J 5 bases, with 14 bases left between them. Germline CDR1 LNHDA, CDR2 SQIVND (reference sequence). The CDR3 length is 13 residues.

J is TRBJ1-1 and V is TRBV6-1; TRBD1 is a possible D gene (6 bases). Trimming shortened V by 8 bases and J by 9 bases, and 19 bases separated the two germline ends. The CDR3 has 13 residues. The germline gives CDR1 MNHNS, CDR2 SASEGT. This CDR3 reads CASGPGGPLQAFF. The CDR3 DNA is TGTGCCAGCGGACCGGGGGGGCCCCTGCAAGCTTTCTTT.

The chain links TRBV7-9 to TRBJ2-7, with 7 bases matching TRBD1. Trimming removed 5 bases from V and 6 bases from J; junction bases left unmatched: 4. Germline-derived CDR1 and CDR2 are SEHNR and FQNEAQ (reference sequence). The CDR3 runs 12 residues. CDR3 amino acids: CASSPTGVEQYF. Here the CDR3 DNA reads TGTGCCAGCAGCCCCACAGGGGTCGAGCAGTACTTC.

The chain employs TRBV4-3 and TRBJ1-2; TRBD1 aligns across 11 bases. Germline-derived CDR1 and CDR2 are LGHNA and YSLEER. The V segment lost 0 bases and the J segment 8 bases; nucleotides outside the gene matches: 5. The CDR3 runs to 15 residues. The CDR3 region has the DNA TGCGCCAGCAGCCAAGAGGACAGGGGGCTAGAGGGCTACACCTTC. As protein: CASSQEDRGLEGYTF.

CDR3 DNA: TGTGCCAGTAGTATAGAACGTTTAGGGGGGGTCGCTGAAGCTTTCTTT. It codes for CASSIERLGGVAEAFF. This sequence joins TRBV19 and TRBJ1-1; D might be TRBD1 (6 bases). The CDR3 runs to 16 residues. Germline CDR1 LNHDA, CDR2 SQIVND (reference sequence). V lost 0 bases, J lost 6 bases, and 17 bases lay in between.

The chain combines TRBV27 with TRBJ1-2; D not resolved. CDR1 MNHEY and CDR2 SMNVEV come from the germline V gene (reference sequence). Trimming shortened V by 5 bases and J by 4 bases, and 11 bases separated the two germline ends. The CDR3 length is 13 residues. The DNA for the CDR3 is TGTGCCAGCAGTAAAAACCCTATCTATGGCTACACCTTC. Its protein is CASSKNPIYGYTF.

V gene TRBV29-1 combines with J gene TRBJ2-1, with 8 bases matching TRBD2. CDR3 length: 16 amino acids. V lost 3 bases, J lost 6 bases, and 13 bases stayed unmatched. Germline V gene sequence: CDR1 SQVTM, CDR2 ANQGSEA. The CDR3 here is CSVDGLAESPSNEQFF. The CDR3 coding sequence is TGCAGCGTTGATGGACTAGCCGAGTCCCCCTCCAATGAGCAGTTCTTC.

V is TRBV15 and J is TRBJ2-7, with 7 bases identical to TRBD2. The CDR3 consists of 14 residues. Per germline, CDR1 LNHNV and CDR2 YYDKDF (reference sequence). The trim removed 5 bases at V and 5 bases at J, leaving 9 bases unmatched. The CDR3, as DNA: TGTGCCACCAGCCTCCGGGGGGACCTCGACGAGCAGTACTTC. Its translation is CATSLRGDLDEQYF.

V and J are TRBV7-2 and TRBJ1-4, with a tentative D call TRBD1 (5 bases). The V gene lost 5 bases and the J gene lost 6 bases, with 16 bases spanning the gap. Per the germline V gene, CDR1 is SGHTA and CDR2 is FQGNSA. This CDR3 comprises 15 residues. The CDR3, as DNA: TGTGCCAGCAGCCGCCTCAAGGGGAGGGATGAAAAACTGTTTTTT. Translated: CASSRLKGRDEKLFF.

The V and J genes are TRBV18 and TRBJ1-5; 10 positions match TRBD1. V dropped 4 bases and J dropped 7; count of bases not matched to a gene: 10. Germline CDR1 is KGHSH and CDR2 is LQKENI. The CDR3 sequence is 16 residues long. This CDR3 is CASSLWGQGKSQPQHF. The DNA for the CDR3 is TGTGCCAGCTCACTTTGGGGACAGGGGAAAAGCCAGCCCCAGCATTTT.

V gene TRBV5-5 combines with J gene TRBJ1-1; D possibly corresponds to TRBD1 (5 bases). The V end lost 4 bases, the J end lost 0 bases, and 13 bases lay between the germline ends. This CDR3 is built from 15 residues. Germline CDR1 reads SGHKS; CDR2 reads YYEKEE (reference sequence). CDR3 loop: CASSPRGGVNTEAFF. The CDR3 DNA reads TGTGCCAGCAGCCCCCGGGGGGGGGTGAACACTGAAGCTTTCTTT.